Detailed here is one T cell receptor beta chain. This CDR3 is built from 15 residues. V gave up 0 bases and J gave up 8 bases, with 17 bases separating them. Looked up from germline, CDR1 is SGDLS and CDR2 is YYNGEE. TCRdb's copy holds only in-frame clones and misses some; the assay was immunoSEQ multiplex PCR. The sample carries about 130,000 clones, more than 80% recorded once. The entry originates in a study of blood T cell repertoires in COVID-19. Overall study context: The United States, Italy and Spain provided the acute and convalescent COVID-19 samples. T cells, B-cell-depleted T cells, or PBMCs supplied cDNA or gDNA.

The rearrangement uses TRBV9 and TRBJ1-2, with no clear D. The sequencing sample was made of peripheral blood. This sequence was found in a human donor in a cohort sampled during active COVID-19. The DNA for the CDR3 is TGTGCCAGCAGCGTAGACGGAAGAGTATTTAGCGGCTACACCTTC. Translated, it gives CASSVDGRVFSGYTF. Looking up the rest from reference TRBV9 and TRBJ1-2 gives the full variable domain: DSGVTQTPKHLITATGQRVTLRCSPRSGDLSVYWYQQSLDQGLQFLIQYYNGEERAKGNILERFSAQQFPDLHSELNLSSLELGDSALYFCASSVDGRVFSGYTFGSGTRLTVV.